These 28 T cell receptor beta chains share one sample of origin, sequenced in a study of shared clonotypes between healthy human individuals. Sequenced by immunoSEQ multiplex PCR; TCRdb stores in-frame clones only, minus some. This sample carries some 2,000,000 clones, about 94% of them seen once, and the ten largest clones take 1% to 1.3%. It was CD45RO-negative cells, positively selected for CCR7, that made up naive CD8 cells, with terminally differentiated effector memory CD45RA+ cells excluded. The sequenced sample consisted of naive CD8+ T cells sorted from blood. These TCRs come from a man aged 18-30 years in good health.

CDR3 DNA sequence: TGCGCCAGCAGCCAAGAGCGTCTGTGGGGGTTGGACACTGAAGCTTTCTTT. As protein: CASSQERLWGLDTEAFF. The genes are TRBV4-1 and TRBJ1-1; D possibly corresponds to TRBD1 (5 bases). The V end was cut by 0 bases, the J end by 3 bases, with 17 bases between. This CDR3 is 17 amino acids long. Germline CDR1 is MGHRA and CDR2 is YSYEKL.

This clone showed up just a few times. Within the sample, other DNA sequences also encode this same CDR3. Written as DNA, the CDR3 is TGTGCCAGCAGCCTCGGACAGGGAAACACTGAAGCTTTCTTT. It codes for CASSLGQGNTEAFF. The chain links TRBV6-5 to TRBJ1-1; 8 bases align to TRBD1. This CDR3 region has 14 residues. Per germline, CDR1 MNHEY and CDR2 SVGAGI. V shed 6 bases and J 2 bases; nucleotides not matched to a gene: 5.

This sequence joins TRBV2 and TRBJ1-1, with D perhaps TRBD1 (6 bases). V was trimmed by 8 bases and J by 2 bases, leaving 15 bases between them. The CDR3 contains 14 residues. The germline gives CDR1 SNHLY, CDR2 FYNNEI. CDR3 sequence: CASHITGRNTEAFF. The CDR3 nucleotides are TGTGCCAGCCATATAACAGGGAGAAACACTGAAGCTTTCTTT.

The rearrangement links TRBV5-6 to TRBJ2-7; 7 nucleotides align to TRBD1. The junction had 11 bases not matched to a gene; V was cut back by 4 bases and J by 7 bases. Germline V gene sequence: CDR1 SGHDT, CDR2 YYEEEE. This CDR3 has 14 amino acids. The CDR3, as DNA: TGTGCCAGCAGCCCTTACAGGGGTTCCTGGGAGCAGTACTTC. Translating it yields CASSPYRGSWEQYF.

V gene TRBV19 combines with J gene TRBJ1-2; D is perhaps TRBD1 (6 bases). Looked up from germline, CDR1 is LNHDA and CDR2 is SQIVND (reference sequence). This CDR3 has 16 amino acids. The germline V and J ends were trimmed by 5 bases and 0 bases, with 16 bases remaining between them. Here the CDR3 reads CASSGLWDKTNYGYTF. The CDR3, as DNA: TGTGCCAGTAGTGGTTTATGGGACAAGACTAACTATGGCTACACCTTC.

V is TRBV5-6 and J is TRBJ2-3; 7 bases are a match to TRBD1. This CDR3 contains 16 residues. CDR1 is SGHDT and CDR2 is YYEEEE in the germline V gene. J gave up 3 bases and V 2 bases, and 9 bases lay outside the gene matches. As DNA, the CDR3 is TGTGCCAGCAGCTTAACAGGGGTCTACGTTACAGATACGCAGTATTTT. This codes for CASSLTGVYVTDTQYF.

V and J are TRBV9 and TRBJ2-5; D tentatively fits TRBD1 or TRBD2 (5 bases each). CDR3 length equals 14 residues. Trimming removed 4 bases at V and 1 base at J, with 11 bases between. Germline lookup yields CDR1 SGDLS and CDR2 YYNGEE. CDR3 sequence: CASSPAGAQETQYF. CDR3 nucleotides: TGTGCCAGCAGCCCCGCCGGGGCCCAAGAGACCCAGTACTTC.

This chain links TRBV27 with TRBJ1-1, with D unclear. Germline loops: CDR1 MNHEY, CDR2 SMNVEV (reference sequence). The germline V and J ends were trimmed by 7 bases and 0 bases, with 9 bases remaining between them. This CDR3 is built from 13 residues. The CDR3 loop reads CASISLMNTEAFF. As DNA, the CDR3 is TGTGCCAGCATATCCCTCATGAACACTGAAGCTTTCTTT.

The chain joins TRBV28 to TRBJ2-1, with TRBD2 matching 8 bases. Germline CDR1 and CDR2: MDHEN and SYDVKM. The CDR3 totals 17 residues. V was pared by 1 base and J by 5 bases, with 10 bases of the junction left unmatched. CDR3 amino acids: CASSLFGRSGGHNEQFF. CDR3 DNA sequence: TGTGCCAGCAGTTTATTCGGGCGGAGCGGGGGTCACAATGAGCAGTTCTTC.

J is TRBJ2-1 and V is TRBV13; 9 bases line up with TRBD2. With V trimmed by 5 bases and J by 5 bases, 4 bases remained unmatched. The CDR3 sequence is 14 residues long. Germline CDR1 PRHDT, CDR2 FYEKMQ (reference sequence). The CDR3 loop is CASSPTSGHNEQFF. In nucleotides, the CDR3 is TGTGCCAGCAGCCCGACTAGCGGTCACAATGAGCAGTTCTTC.

The genes are TRBV7-9 and TRBJ2-1, with TRBD1 matching over 12 bases. The CDR3 runs 16 residues. CDR1 and CDR2 from the germline V gene are SEHNR and FQNEAQ (reference sequence). The V and J ends lost 6 bases and 7 bases, in that order; junction bases with no gene match: 10. The CDR3 sequence: CASSSPGQGALNEQFF. The CDR3 DNA is TGTGCCAGCAGTTCACCGGGACAGGGGGCCCTAAATGAGCAGTTCTTC.

This chain links TRBV7-2 with TRBJ1-3; D is unclear. From germline, CDR1 is SGHTA and CDR2 FQGNSA. Deletions cut 5 bases from V and 0 bases from J, with 11 bases between. There are 15 residues in the CDR3. The CDR3 reads CASSLTSSSGNTIYF. For the CDR3, the DNA is TGTGCCAGCAGCCTCACCTCGAGCTCTGGAAACACCATATATTTT.

This clone was seen just once. This chain uses TRBV5-1 with TRBJ2-1; D perhaps matches TRBD2 (6 bases). The CDR3 extends over 16 amino acids. Trimming took 5 bases from V and 1 from J, leaving 16 bases between them. The germline V gene encodes CDR1 SGHRS and CDR2 YFSETQ. The CDR3: CASSPDGRGSYNEQFF. CDR3 sequence (DNA): TGCGCCAGCAGTCCGGACGGGCGGGGATCCTACAATGAGCAGTTCTTC.

Only one count was recorded for this clone. The V and J genes are TRBV5-5 and TRBJ1-6; TRBD1 agrees at 7 bases. CDR3 length equals 11 residues. J gave up 14 bases and V 5 bases, and 4 bases lay outside the gene matches. Germline CDR1 SGHKS, CDR2 YYEKEE (reference sequence). CDR3 coding DNA: TGTGCCAGCAGGCGGGACAGTTCCCTCCACTTT. Encoded protein: CASRRDSSLHF.

The rearrangement links TRBV7-2 to TRBJ2-7, with 10 bases fitting TRBD2. V lost 2 bases, J lost 3 bases, and 7 bases stayed unmatched. The germline V gene has CDR1 SGHTA and CDR2 FQGNSA. This CDR3 is 16 amino acids long. The CDR3 DNA sequence: TGTGCCAGCAGCTTATCGGTAGCGGGGGGAGGCTACGAGCAGTACTTC. This codes for CASSLSVAGGGYEQYF.

The chain has TRBV11-2 and TRBJ1-2; no definite D call. This CDR3 has 15 amino acids. V shed 1 base and J shed 4 bases, with 13 bases lying between them. Germline V lookup: CDR1 SGHAT, CDR2 FQNNGV. In DNA form, the CDR3 reads TGTGCCAGCAGCTTAGGGTACGGTAGCGTCTATGGCTACACCTTC. Protein: CASSLGYGSVYGYTF.

Worth noting for this clone: The sample carries other DNA sequences with the same CDR3. This chain joins TRBV6-5 and TRBJ1-1; D remains ambiguous. The CDR3 totals 13 residues. Germline V CDR1 and CDR2: MNHEY, SVGAGI. The V gene lost 0 bases and the J gene lost 7 bases, with 9 bases spanning the gap. The CDR3 region has the DNA TGTGCCAGCAGTTACTCGGAGGGCATTGAAGCTTTCTTT. Translating gives CASSYSEGIEAFF.

This clone was picked up one time. The chain couples TRBV4-3 to TRBJ2-1; 11 bases line up with TRBD2. This CDR3 contains 15 residues. Per germline, CDR1 LGHNA and CDR2 YSLEER. V was clipped by 0 bases and J by 10 bases; unmatched bases: 5. The CDR3 region has the DNA TGCGCCAGCAGCCAAGAGTTGGGACTAGCGGTAGAGCAGTTCTTC. Translating it yields CASSQELGLAVEQFF.

This chain links TRBV10-3 with TRBJ2-3; D is possibly TRBD1 (6 bases). The CDR3 extends over 15 amino acids. V lost 0 bases and J lost 4, with 11 bases in between. Germline CDR1 ENHRY, CDR2 SYGVKD. CDR3 region: CAISESQGEPDTQYF. CDR3 in DNA: TGTGCCATCAGTGAGTCACAGGGAGAGCCAGATACGCAGTATTTT.

The J gene is TRBJ2-1, the V gene TRBV5-6; a weak D match, TRBD1 (6 bases). This CDR3 spans 12 amino acids. CDR1 SGHDT and CDR2 YYEEEE come from the germline V gene. Trimming took 3 bases from V and 7 from J, leaving 8 bases between them. CDR3 in DNA: TGTGCCAGCAGCTACAGGGAAAATGAGCAGTTCTTC. Protein sequence: CASSYRENEQFF.

There are a few counts of this clone. The V and J genes are TRBV25-1 and TRBJ2-3; perhaps TRBD1 as D (6 bases). Looked up from germline, CDR1 is MGHDK and CDR2 is SYGVNS. The CDR3 consists of 14 residues. V gave up 8 bases and J gave up 2 bases, with 14 bases separating them. The CDR3 bases are TGTGCCAGCGGCGACAGGTTAAACACAGATACGCAGTATTTT. As protein: CASGDRLNTDTQYF.

The chain combines TRBV6-6 with TRBJ2-1; no firm D call. V shed 5 bases and J shed 0 bases, with 8 bases lying between them. The germline V gene has CDR1 MNHNY and CDR2 SVGAGI (reference sequence). The CDR3 is 14 residues long. CDR3 amino acids: CASSPSGSYNEQFF. The DNA of the CDR3 is TGTGCCAGCAGTCCCTCGGGCTCCTACAATGAGCAGTTCTTC.

Turning to this clone: The sample carries other DNA sequences with the same CDR3. V and J are TRBV5-1 and TRBJ2-1, with D perhaps TRBD2 (6 bases). The CDR3 length is 15 residues. V lost 0 bases, J lost 5 bases, and 12 bases lay in between. Looked up from germline, CDR1 is SGHRS and CDR2 is YFSETQ. The CDR3 region is CASSLVGGPNNEQFF. The CDR3, as DNA: TGCGCCAGCAGCTTGGTCGGGGGACCCAACAATGAGCAGTTCTTC.

The V gene is TRBV29-1, the J gene TRBJ1-1, with D maybe TRBD1 (5 bases). Germline V gene sequence: CDR1 SQVTM, CDR2 ANQGSEA. V lost 6 bases, J lost 1 base, and 12 bases lay in between. This CDR3 is built from 13 residues. The CDR3 DNA reads TGCAGCGTCGCCCCCGGACAGAACACTGAAGCTTTCTTT. Protein product: CSVAPGQNTEAFF. Together with reference TRBV29-1 and TRBJ1-1, the CDR3 gives the full variable domain: SAVISQKPSRDICQRGTSLTIQCQVDSQVTMMFWYRQQPGQSLTLIATANQGSEATYESGFVIDKFPISRPNLTFSTLTVSNMSPEDSSIYLCSVAPGQNTEAFFGQGTRLTVV.

In regard to this clone: Other DNA sequences in this sample translate to the same CDR3. This chain connects TRBV5-6 to TRBJ2-3; D gene ambiguous. The V gene's germline CDR1 is SGHDT and CDR2 YYEEEE. The CDR3 is 12 amino acids. Between the trimmed V and J ends, which lost 3 bases and 3 bases, there was a span of 5 bases. The CDR3 coding sequence is TGTGCCAGCAGCTGGGGTACAGATACGCAGTATTTT. This translates into CASSWGTDTQYF.

This clone was detected only once. The V gene is TRBV4-3, the J gene TRBJ1-1; the D gene is possibly TRBD1 (5 bases). Deletions cut 1 base from V and 5 bases from J, with 14 bases between. This CDR3 comprises 15 residues. Germline V gene lookup returns CDR1 LGHNA and CDR2 YSLEER. CDR3 residues: CASSQVWGGGTEAFF. The CDR3 DNA follows: TGCGCCAGCAGCCAAGTGTGGGGCGGGGGGACTGAAGCTTTCTTT.

The rearrangement links TRBV30 to TRBJ2-7; 7 nucleotides agree with TRBD1. In germline, CDR1 is GTSNPN, CDR2 SVGIG (reference sequence). V dropped 3 bases and J dropped 1; count of bases not matched to a gene: 3. The CDR3 runs 13 residues. DNA for the CDR3: TGTGCCTGGAGGGAGGACAGGTCCTACGAGCAGTACTTC. Translated, it gives CAWREDRSYEQYF.

The V gene is TRBV6-1, the J gene TRBJ2-4; 7 nucleotides agree with TRBD1. J gave up 4 bases and V 2 bases, and 2 bases lay outside the gene matches. Looked up from germline, CDR1 is MNHNS and CDR2 is SASEGT. The CDR3 is made up of 14 amino acids. The CDR3: CASSELGQKNIQYF. Here the CDR3 DNA reads TGTGCCAGCAGTGAATTGGGACAGAAAAACATTCAGTACTTC.